Sequencing of this T cell receptor beta chain was carried out in a study of T cell responses to AZD1222 COVID-19 vaccine. Across the study: Whether given at about 4 or about 12 weeks, second doses were pooled. Findings and limits, study-wide: Among the donors, most were white British and more were female, and clonal diversity was possibly underestimated. None of the repertoires were sampled until the peak T cell response had passed. As reported, nearly half of all spike-specific TCRs target variant regions that are unmutated.

CDR3 length: 13 residues. V shed 3 bases and J shed 7 bases, with 9 bases lying between them. Per the germline V gene, CDR1 is MNHNS and CDR2 is SASEGT. On this clone itself: Its target is unknown.

Measured with immunoSEQ multiplex PCR; TCRdb has only the in-frame clones, and not every one. The repertoire includes more than 150,000 clones, 94% of them detected once, and 0.64% sits in the top ten. The TCR originated in an adult in good health. The J gene is TRBJ2-2, the V gene TRBV6-1; the D call may be TRBD1 or TRBD2 (5 bases each). The starting material was peripheral blood, obtained on day 0 of AZD1222 vaccination. CDR3 bases: TGTGCCAGCAGTGAGACTGGGGGCGGGGAGCTGTTTTTT. Its protein product is CASSETGGGELFF.